This is a list of T cell receptor beta chains from one sample in a study of human T cells and chemical hapten exposure. Using its own MiXCR run on the 5' RACE reads, TCRdb lists one record per CDR3 protein. The sample contains over 95,000 distinct CDR3 sequences, roughly 18% of which appear only once. The receptor source for this set is a human donor in good health. The CDR3 runs from the conserved cysteine through the conserved F or W. D genes are given only for firm matches.

TRBV2	TRBJ2-1	.	CASGYLNEQFF
TRBV20-1	TRBJ2-7	TRBD2	CSASGGRRGEQYF
TRBV5-1	TRBJ2-1	TRBD2	CASSWGPLAGGTHNEQFF
TRBV19	TRBJ1-6	TRBD1	CASSMKSGTDYNSPLHF
TRBV3-1	TRBJ2-1	TRBD2	CASSQITSGGGNEQFF
TRBV7-8	TRBJ2-3	TRBD2	CASSLAEGLAGGDADTQYF
TRBV11-2	TRBJ2-5	TRBD1	CASSLEYGTGLQETQYF
TRBV5-1	TRBJ1-5	.	CASSLGVGSLGNQPQHF
TRBV3-1	TRBJ1-6	.	CASWGRDSPLHF
TRBV5-1	TRBJ1-1	.	CASSLEEGRVTEAFF
TRBV6-5	TRBJ1-5	.	CASSYPRLSNQPQHF
TRBV6-5	TRBJ1-6	.	CASSYSDAGSSYNSPLHF
TRBV5-1	TRBJ2-1	.	CASSQPTDPRGNEQFF
TRBV9	TRBJ2-2	TRBD2	CASSPPWGTSLPGELFF
TRBV7-6	TRBJ2-7	TRBD2	CASSLGPRTSGPHQSYEQYF
TRBV3-1	TRBJ2-1	TRBD2	CASSPQLGGLAGGNEQFF
TRBV20-1	TRBJ2-2	.	CSAPHIMGAGELFF
TRBV5-1	TRBJ2-3	.	CASRTDRDTQYF
TRBV28	TRBJ1-1	.	CASIPRGRDTEAFF
TRBV27	TRBJ2-3	TRBD2	CASSPLGREADTQYF
TRBV28	TRBJ2-5	.	CASGRSGTKPGGHQETQYF
TRBV20-1	TRBJ1-5	.	CSARRGWGNQPQHF
TRBV25-1	TRBJ2-7	.	CASSDEGTPYEQYF
TRBV4-1	TRBJ1-2	.	CASSQESAQPPHYGYTF
TRBV28	TRBJ2-7	.	CASRPYGTRSRVYEQYF
TRBV20-1	TRBJ2-5	.	CSASRRDPGETQYF
TRBV7-6	TRBJ2-2	.	CASSFQQRGYNGELFF
TRBV6-5	TRBJ2-1	TRBD1	CASSYSGTAFNEQFF
TRBV12-3/TRBV12-4	TRBJ1-5	.	CASSLDTVYSNQPQHF
TRBV29-1	TRBJ1-3	TRBD1	CSVAGGSGNTIYF
TRBV19	TRBJ2-2	.	CASSIRWLPNTGELFF
TRBV12-5	TRBJ2-1	.	CASGFSLGVGYNEQFF
TRBV6-1	TRBJ1-2	TRBD1	CASRSDRGRGYTF
TRBV10-2	TRBJ2-5	TRBD1	CASSDDRALSETQYF
TRBV5-4	TRBJ2-1	.	CASSFGRPSSYNEQFF
TRBV3-1	TRBJ1-1	.	CASSQGLLPNTEAFF
TRBV7-2	TRBJ2-2	TRBD2	CASSLFGGRRTTGELFF
TRBV28	TRBJ1-2	.	CASSLWSGSPTEYGYTF
TRBV10-3	TRBJ2-3	.	CAIRGQGSTDTQYF
TRBV6-5	TRBJ2-4	.	CASSYSGAQNIQYF
TRBV12-3/TRBV12-4	TRBJ1-3	.	CASRRGHGNTIYF
TRBV7-8	TRBJ1-3	.	CASSLAGGSSGNTIYF
TRBV5-1	TRBJ2-1	.	CASSLGRDNEQFF
TRBV5-1	TRBJ2-1	TRBD2	CASSSGGSSYNEQFF
TRBV4-1	TRBJ1-1	.	CASGGVNTEAFF
TRBV11-2	TRBJ2-3	.	CASSQLRQDTQYF
TRBV27	TRBJ2-3	TRBD2	CASSGGVLSTDTQYF
TRBV7-8	TRBJ1-1	.	CASREGQTNTEAFF
TRBV11-2	TRBJ2-3	.	CASSRPLGVDTQYF
TRBV5-1	TRBJ2-1	TRBD2	CASSSGTRGEQFF
TRBV14	TRBJ1-1	TRBD1	CASSLRQGARNTEAFF
TRBV6-5	TRBJ2-2	.	CASRSRRGGELFF
TRBV20-1	TRBJ1-1	.	CSAPQAVSGTEAFF
TRBV7-9	TRBJ1-1	.	CASSLEQMNTEAFF
TRBV5-1	TRBJ2-6	TRBD1	CASSSRTGESGANVLTF